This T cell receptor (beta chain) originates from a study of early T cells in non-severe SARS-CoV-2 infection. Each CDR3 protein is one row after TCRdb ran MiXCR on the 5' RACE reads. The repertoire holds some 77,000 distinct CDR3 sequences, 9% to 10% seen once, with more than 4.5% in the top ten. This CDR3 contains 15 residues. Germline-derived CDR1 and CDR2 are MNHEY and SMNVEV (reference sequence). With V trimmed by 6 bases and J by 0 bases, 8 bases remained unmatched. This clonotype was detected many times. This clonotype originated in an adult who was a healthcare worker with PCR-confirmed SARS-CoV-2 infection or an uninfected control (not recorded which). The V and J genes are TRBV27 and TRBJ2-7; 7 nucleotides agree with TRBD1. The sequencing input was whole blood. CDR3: CASSPQGQTSYEQYF. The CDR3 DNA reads TGTGCCAGCAGCCCACAGGGACAGACCTCCTACGAGCAGTACTTC.